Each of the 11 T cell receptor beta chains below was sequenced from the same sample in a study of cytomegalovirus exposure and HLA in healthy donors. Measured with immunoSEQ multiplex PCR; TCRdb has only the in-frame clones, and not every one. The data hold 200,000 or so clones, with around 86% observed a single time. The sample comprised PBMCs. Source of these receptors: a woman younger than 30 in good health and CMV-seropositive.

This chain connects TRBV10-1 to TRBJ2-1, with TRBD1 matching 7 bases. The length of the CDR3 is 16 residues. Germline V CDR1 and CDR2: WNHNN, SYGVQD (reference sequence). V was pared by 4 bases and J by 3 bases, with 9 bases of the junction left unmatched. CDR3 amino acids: CASSGRQGVVYNEQFF. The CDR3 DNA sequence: TGCGCCAGCAGTGGACGACAGGGAGTTGTCTACAATGAGCAGTTCTTC.

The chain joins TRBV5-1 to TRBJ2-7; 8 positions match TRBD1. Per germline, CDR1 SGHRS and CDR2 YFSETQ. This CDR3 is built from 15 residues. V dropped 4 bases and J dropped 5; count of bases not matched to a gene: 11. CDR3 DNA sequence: TGCGCCAGCAGCCTCGGGACAGGCCATAGTAACGAGCAGTACTTC. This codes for CASSLGTGHSNEQYF. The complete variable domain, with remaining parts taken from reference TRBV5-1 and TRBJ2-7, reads KAGVTQTPRYLIKTRGQQVTLSCSPISGHRSVSWYQQTPGQGLQFLFEYFSETQRNKGNFPGRFSGRQFSNSRSEMNVSTLELGDSALYLCASSLGTGHSNEQYFGPGTRLTVT.

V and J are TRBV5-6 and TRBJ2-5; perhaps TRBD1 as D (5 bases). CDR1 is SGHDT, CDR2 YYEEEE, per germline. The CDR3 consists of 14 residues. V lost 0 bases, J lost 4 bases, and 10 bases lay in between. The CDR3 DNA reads TGTGCCAGCAGCTTGGGGTCAGGGCCAGAGACCCAGTACTTC. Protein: CASSLGSGPETQYF.

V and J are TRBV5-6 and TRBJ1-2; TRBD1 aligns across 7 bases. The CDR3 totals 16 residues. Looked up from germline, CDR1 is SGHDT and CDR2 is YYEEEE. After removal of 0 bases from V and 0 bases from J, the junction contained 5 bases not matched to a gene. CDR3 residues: CASSLGDRDANYGYTF. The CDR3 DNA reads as TGTGCCAGCAGCTTGGGAGACAGGGATGCTAACTATGGCTACACCTTC.

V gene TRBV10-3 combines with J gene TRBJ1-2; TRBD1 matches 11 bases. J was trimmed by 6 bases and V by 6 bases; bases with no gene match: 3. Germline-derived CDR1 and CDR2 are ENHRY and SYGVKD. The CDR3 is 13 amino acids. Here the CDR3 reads CAISRDRGDGYTF. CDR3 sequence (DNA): TGTGCCATCAGCAGGGACAGGGGGGATGGCTACACCTTC.

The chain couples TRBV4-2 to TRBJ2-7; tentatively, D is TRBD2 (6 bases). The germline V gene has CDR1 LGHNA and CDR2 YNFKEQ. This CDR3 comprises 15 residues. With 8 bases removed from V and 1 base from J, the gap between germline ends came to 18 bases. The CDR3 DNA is TGTGCCAGCGGGTACCGGGAGTCCCCTTCCTACGAGCAGTACTTC. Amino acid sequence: CASGYRESPSYEQYF.

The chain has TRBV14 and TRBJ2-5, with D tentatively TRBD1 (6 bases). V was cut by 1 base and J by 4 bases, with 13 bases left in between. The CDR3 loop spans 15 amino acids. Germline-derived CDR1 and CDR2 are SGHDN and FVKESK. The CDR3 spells CASSQGMDRLETQYF. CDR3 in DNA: TGTGCCAGCAGCCAAGGTATGGACAGATTAGAGACCCAGTACTTC.

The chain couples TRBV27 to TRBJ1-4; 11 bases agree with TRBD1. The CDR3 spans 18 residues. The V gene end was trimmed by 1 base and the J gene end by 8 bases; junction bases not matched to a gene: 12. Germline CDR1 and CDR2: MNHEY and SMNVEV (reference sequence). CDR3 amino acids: CASSLFGGRTGGTEKLFF. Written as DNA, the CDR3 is TGTGCCAGCAGTTTATTTGGGGGCCGGACAGGGGGCACGGAAAAACTGTTTTTT.

CDR3 bases: TGTGCCAGCAGTGATGGGTCTAGCGGGAAGCGTGAGCAGTTCTTC. The encoded protein is CASSDGSSGKREQFF. This chain joins TRBV2 and TRBJ2-1, with 9 bases identical to TRBD2. V lost 3 bases to trimming and J lost 9 bases; unmatched junction nucleotides: 9. This CDR3 comprises 15 residues. Germline CDR1 and CDR2: SNHLY and FYNNEI.

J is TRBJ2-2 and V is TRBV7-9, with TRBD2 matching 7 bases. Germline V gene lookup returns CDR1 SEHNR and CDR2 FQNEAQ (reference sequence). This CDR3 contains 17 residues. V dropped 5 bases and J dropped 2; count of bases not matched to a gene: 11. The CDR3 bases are TGTGCCAGCAGCGCCGGGGAGGGACCGACAAACACCGGGGAGCTGTTTTTT. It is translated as CASSAGEGPTNTGELFF.

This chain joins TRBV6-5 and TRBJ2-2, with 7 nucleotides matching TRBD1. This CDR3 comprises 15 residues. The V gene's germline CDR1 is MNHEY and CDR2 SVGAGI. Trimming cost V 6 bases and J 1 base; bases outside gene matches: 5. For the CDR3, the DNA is TGTGCCAGCAGGCGGACAGGAATGAACACCGGGGAGCTGTTTTTT. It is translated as CASRRTGMNTGELFF.